A selection of T cell receptor beta chains follows, all from one sample in a study of T-cell memory formation after mild COVID-19. TCRdb passed the 5' RACE reads through MiXCR, listing each CDR3 protein once. The table records fewer than 350,000 distinct CDR3 sequences, more than 15% of them present only once. The material sequenced was PBMCs or a T cell subset sorted from them (not recorded which). The receptor set was obtained from a man aged 18 to 30 who had mild COVID-19 (a few samples of this study predate the infection). Cell type and time point are not known. The CDR3 runs from the conserved cysteine through the conserved F or W. The D gene is left open where the match is weak. Rows may omit the clone size; those that give it use once, few, many or a size class.

TRBV5-5	17	few	TRBD1	TRBJ1-2	CASSLDRAPPTNYGYTF	TGTGCCAGCAGTTTGGACAGGGCCCCCCCAACTAACTATGGCTACACCTTC
TRBV5-8	14	NA	NA	TRBJ1-1	CASSPPGQNTEAFF	TGTGCCAGCAGCCCCCCCGGACAGAACACTGAAGCTTTCTTT
TRBV27	13	NA	TRBD1	TRBJ2-7	CACQGQGEQEQYF	TGTGCCTGCCAAGGACAGGGGGAGCAAGAGCAGTACTTC
TRBV14	12	NA	NA	TRBJ1-1	CASSQDRQMAFF	TGTGCCAGCAGCCAAGATCGCCAGATGGCTTTCTTT
TRBV5-5	15	NA	NA	TRBJ2-5	CASSFLGLYQETQYF	TGTGCCAGCAGCTTTCTAGGGTTGTACCAAGAGACCCAGTACTTC
TRBV24-1	13	few	NA	TRBJ2-7	CATSDAQGREQYF	TGTGCCACCAGTGATGCGCAGGGGAGGGAGCAGTACTTC
TRBV5-5	15	NA	NA	TRBJ1-2	CASSLRAAFGYGYTF	TGTGCCAGCAGCTTGCGGGCAGCCTTCGGCTATGGCTACACCTTC
TRBV7-9	13	few	NA	TRBJ2-1	CASSLVTHNEQFF	TGTGCCAGCAGCTTGGTTACGCACAATGAGCAGTTCTTC
TRBV6-4	13	few	NA	TRBJ1-5	CASEGQSNQPQHF	TGTGCCAGCGAAGGACAGTCCAATCAGCCCCAGCATTTT
TRBV5-1	15	NA	NA	TRBJ2-5	CASTLGGDPSETQYF	TGCGCCAGCACCCTAGGGGGGGACCCCAGTGAGACCCAGTACTTC
TRBV15	14	NA	NA	TRBJ2-5	CATSRARTQETQYF	TGTGCCACCAGCAGAGCGCGTACCCAAGAGACCCAGTACTTC
TRBV9	15	NA	NA	TRBJ2-3	CASSVAGLGTDTQYF	TGTGCCAGCAGCGTGGCGGGACTTGGCACAGATACGCAGTATTTT
TRBV7-3	15	NA	TRBD2	TRBJ2-1	CASSLASGEYNEQFF	TGTGCCAGCAGCTTAGCTAGCGGGGAGTACAATGAGCAGTTCTTC
TRBV5-1	11	NA	TRBD1	TRBJ1-1	CASSGDSEAFF	TGCGCCAGCAGCGGGGACAGTGAAGCTTTCTTT
TRBV2	14	NA	NA	TRBJ1-5	CASTRQAGNQPQHF	TGTGCCAGCACTCGGCAGGCTGGCAATCAGCCCCAGCATTTT
TRBV28	14	NA	NA	TRBJ2-2	CASSPGFNTGELFF	TGTGCCAGCAGTCCAGGATTCAACACCGGGGAGCTGTTTTTT
TRBV7-2	14	NA	NA	TRBJ1-1	CASSPRQADTEAFF	TGTGCCAGCAGCCCTAGACAGGCAGACACTGAAGCTTTCTTT
TRBV12-3/TRBV12-4	15	few	NA	TRBJ1-1	CASSTRDPVNTEAFF	TGTGCCAGCAGCACCCGGGACCCCGTGAACACTGAAGCTTTCTTT
TRBV6-2/TRBV6-3	13	NA	NA	TRBJ2-1	CASSYVWANEQFF	TGTGCCAGCAGTTACGTCTGGGCAAATGAGCAGTTCTTC
TRBV7-2	16	NA	TRBD1	TRBJ1-5	CASSLSWDRGLQPQHF	TGTGCCAGCAGCTTATCCTGGGACAGGGGGCTGCAGCCCCAGCATTTT
TRBV20-1	11	few	NA	TRBJ2-1	CSAPRDNEQFF	TGCAGTGCCCCGCGGGACAATGAGCAGTTCTTC
TRBV7-9	16	few	TRBD1	TRBJ1-5	CASSYVGTGGGQPQHF	TGTGCCAGCAGCTACGTTGGGACAGGGGGTGGTCAGCCCCAGCATTTT
TRBV7-2	15	NA	TRBD1	TRBJ1-1	CASSSGTGTGTEAFF	TGTGCCAGCAGCTCCGGGACAGGGACGGGAACTGAAGCTTTCTTT
TRBV12-3/TRBV12-4	14	NA	NA	TRBJ2-2	CASSYRDPPGELFF	TGTGCCAGCAGTTACAGGGATCCCCCCGGGGAGCTGTTTTTT
TRBV20-1	15	NA	NA	TRBJ2-1	CSAGKVGSNYNEQFF	TGCAGTGCTGGGAAGGTGGGTTCGAACTACAATGAGCAGTTCTTC
TRBV30	14	NA	NA	TRBJ2-2	CAWSVGYDAGELFF	TGTGCCTGGAGTGTAGGGTACGACGCCGGGGAGCTGTTTTTT
TRBV9	15	few	TRBD1	TRBJ1-3	CASRSGQGSGNTIYF	TGTGCCAGCAGGTCGGGACAGGGGTCCGGAAACACCATATATTTT
TRBV6-5	15	NA	TRBD1	TRBJ2-7	CASSYTGQGTYEQYF	TGTGCCAGCAGTTACACGGGACAGGGTACCTACGAGCAGTACTTC
TRBV6-2/TRBV6-3	13	NA	NA	TRBJ1-1	CASSGWGNTEAFF	TGTGCCAGCTCAGGTTGGGGGAACACTGAAGCTTTCTTT
TRBV6-5	17	NA	TRBD2	TRBJ2-3	CASSNPSRGGMTDTQYF	TGTGCCAGCAGCAATCCCTCGCGGGGGGGTATGACAGATACGCAGTATTTT
TRBV2	14	NA	NA	TRBJ1-6	CASRLDSASPPLHF	TGTGCCAGCAGGCTGGACAGCGCTTCACCACCCCTCCACTTT
TRBV5-1	15	few	TRBD1	TRBJ2-1	CASSTQGSSYNEQFF	TGCGCCAGCAGCACACAGGGGAGCTCCTACAATGAGCAGTTCTTC
TRBV6-5	15	NA	NA	TRBJ1-2	CASSFLQGRNYGYTF	TGTGCCAGCAGTTTTCTACAGGGTAGGAATTATGGCTACACCTTC
TRBV7-8	12	many	NA	TRBJ2-1	CASSLAGVREFF	TGTGCCAGCAGCTTAGCGGGAGTTCGGGAGTTCTTC
TRBV7-7	15	NA	NA	TRBJ1-3	CASSSSDGSGNTIYF	TGTGCTAGCAGCTCCTCGGACGGATCTGGAAACACCATATATTTT
TRBV6-4	10	few	NA	TRBJ1-5	CARRYQPQHF	TGTGCCAGGAGATATCAGCCCCAGCATTTT
TRBV11-1	15	few	TRBD2	TRBJ2-3	CASSELAGGADTQYF	TGTGCCAGCAGCGAGCTAGCGGGGGGGGCAGATACGCAGTATTTT
TRBV28	15	NA	TRBD2	TRBJ2-5	CASSLSLADQETQYF	TGTGCCAGCAGTTTATCCCTAGCGGATCAAGAGACCCAGTACTTC
TRBV7-9	15	NA	TRBD2	TRBJ2-3	CASRLAGGYGDTQYF	TGTGCCAGCAGACTAGCGGGGGGCTATGGAGATACGCAGTATTTT
TRBV7-3	16	NA	NA	TRBJ2-5	CASSLLGTRDQETQYF	TGTGCCAGCAGCTTATTGGGGACAAGGGACCAAGAGACCCAGTACTTC
TRBV24-1	15	NA	NA	TRBJ1-1	CATSDLGTLRPEAFF	TGTGCCACCAGTGATTTGGGCACACTCAGGCCTGAAGCTTTCTTT
TRBV4-2	16	few	NA	TRBJ1-4	CASSQGVGTGPGKLFF	TGTGCCAGCAGCCAAGGGGTCGGGACGGGACCCGGAAAACTGTTTTTT